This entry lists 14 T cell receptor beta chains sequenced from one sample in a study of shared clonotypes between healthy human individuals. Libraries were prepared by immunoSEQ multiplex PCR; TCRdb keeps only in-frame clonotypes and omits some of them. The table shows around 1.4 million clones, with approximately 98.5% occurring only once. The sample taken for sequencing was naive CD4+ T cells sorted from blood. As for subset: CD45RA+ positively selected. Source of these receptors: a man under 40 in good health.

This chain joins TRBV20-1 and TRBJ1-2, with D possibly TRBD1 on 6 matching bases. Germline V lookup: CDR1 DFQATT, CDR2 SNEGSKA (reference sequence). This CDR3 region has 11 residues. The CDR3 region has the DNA TGCAGGGCGGACAGCTACTATGGCTACACCTTC. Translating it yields CRADSYYGYTF.

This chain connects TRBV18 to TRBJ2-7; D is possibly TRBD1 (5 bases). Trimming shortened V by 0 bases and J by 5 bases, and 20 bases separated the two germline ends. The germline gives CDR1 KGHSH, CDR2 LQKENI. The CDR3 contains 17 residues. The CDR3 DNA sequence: TGTGCCAGCTCACCACCCAAAGGCGGCGACAGAACTAACGAGCAGTACTTC. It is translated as CASSPPKGGDRTNEQYF.

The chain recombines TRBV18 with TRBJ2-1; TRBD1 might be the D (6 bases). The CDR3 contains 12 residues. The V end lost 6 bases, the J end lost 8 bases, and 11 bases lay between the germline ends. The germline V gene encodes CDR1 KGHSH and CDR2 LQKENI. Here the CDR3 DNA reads TGTGCCAGCTCCCCAGGGGCCGATGAGCAGTTCTTC. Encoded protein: CASSPGADEQFF.

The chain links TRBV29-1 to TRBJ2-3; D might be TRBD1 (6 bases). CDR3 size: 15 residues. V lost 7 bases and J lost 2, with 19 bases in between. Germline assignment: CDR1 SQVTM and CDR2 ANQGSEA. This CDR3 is CSAEGVDSYTDTQYF. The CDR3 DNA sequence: TGCAGCGCTGAGGGCGTGGACAGCTACACAGATACGCAGTATTTT.

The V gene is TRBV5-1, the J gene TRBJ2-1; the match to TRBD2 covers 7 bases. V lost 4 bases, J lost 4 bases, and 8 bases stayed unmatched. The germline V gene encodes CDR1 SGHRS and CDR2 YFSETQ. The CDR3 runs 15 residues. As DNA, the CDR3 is TGCGCCAGCAGCCCCCTGGGGGGGGGATACAATGAGCAGTTCTTC. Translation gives CASSPLGGGYNEQFF.

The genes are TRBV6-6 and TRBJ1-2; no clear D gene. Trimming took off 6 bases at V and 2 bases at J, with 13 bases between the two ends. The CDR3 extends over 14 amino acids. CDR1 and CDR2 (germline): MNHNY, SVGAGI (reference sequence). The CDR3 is CASRVTGNNYGYTF. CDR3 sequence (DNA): TGTGCCAGCAGGGTCACGGGGAACAACTATGGCTACACCTTC.

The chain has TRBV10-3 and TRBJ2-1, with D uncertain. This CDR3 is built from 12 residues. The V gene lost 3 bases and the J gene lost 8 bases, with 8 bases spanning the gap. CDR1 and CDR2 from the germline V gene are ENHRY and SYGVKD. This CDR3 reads CAISDYRDEQFF. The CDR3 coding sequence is TGTGCCATCAGTGACTATAGAGATGAGCAGTTCTTC.

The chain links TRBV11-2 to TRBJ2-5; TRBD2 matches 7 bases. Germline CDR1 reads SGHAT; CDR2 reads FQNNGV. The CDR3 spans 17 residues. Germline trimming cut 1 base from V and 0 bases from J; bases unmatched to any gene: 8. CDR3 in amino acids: CASSLVGIAGYQETQYF. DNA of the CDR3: TGTGCCAGCAGCTTAGTTGGTATAGCGGGCTACCAAGAGACCCAGTACTTC. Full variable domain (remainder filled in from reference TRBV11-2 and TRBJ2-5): EAGVAQSPRYKIIEKRQSVAFWCNPISGHATLYWYQQILGQGPKLLIQFQNNGVVDDSQLPKDRFSAERLKGVDSTLKIQPAKLEDSAVYLCASSLVGIAGYQETQYFGPGTRLLVL.

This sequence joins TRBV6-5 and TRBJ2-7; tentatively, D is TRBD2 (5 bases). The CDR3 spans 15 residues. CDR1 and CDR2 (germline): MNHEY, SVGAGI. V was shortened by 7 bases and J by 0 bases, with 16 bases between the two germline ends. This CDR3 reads CASTETGKSSYEQYF. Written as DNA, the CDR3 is TGTGCCAGCACCGAAACGGGGAAGAGCTCCTACGAGCAGTACTTC.

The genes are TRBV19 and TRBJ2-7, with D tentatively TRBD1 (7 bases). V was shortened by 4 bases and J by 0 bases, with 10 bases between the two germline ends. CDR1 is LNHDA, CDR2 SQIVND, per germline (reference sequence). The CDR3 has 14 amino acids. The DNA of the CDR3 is TGTGCCAGTAGTAGGCGGGACAGCTCCTACGAGCAGTACTTC. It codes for CASSRRDSSYEQYF.

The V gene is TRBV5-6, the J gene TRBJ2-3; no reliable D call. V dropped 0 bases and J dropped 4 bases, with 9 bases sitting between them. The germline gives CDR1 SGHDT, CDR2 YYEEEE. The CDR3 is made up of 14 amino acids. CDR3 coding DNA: TGTGCCAGCAGCTTGGGCGGAGCCCCAGATACGCAGTATTTT. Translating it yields CASSLGGAPDTQYF.

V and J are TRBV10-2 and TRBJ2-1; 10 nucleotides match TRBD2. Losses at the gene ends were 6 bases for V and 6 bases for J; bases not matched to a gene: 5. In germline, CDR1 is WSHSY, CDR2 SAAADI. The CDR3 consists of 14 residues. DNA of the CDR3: TGCGCCAGCAGCTGGACTAGCGGCATCAATGAGCAGTTCTTC. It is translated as CASSWTSGINEQFF.

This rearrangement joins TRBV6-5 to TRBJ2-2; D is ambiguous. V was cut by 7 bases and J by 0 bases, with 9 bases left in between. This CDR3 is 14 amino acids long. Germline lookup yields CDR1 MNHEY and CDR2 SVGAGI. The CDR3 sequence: CASTRTTNTGELFF. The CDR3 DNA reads TGTGCCAGCACTCGGACGACGAACACCGGGGAGCTGTTTTTT.

The CDR3 DNA is TGTGCCAGCAGTTTCGTTGGACTAGGGGGGACCGGGGAGCTGTTTTTT. Translating gives CASSFVGLGGTGELFF. This chain uses TRBV28 with TRBJ2-2; D might be TRBD2 (7 bases). In germline, CDR1 is MDHEN, CDR2 SYDVKM. The CDR3 sequence is 16 residues long. Trimming shortened V by 3 bases and J by 5 bases, and 16 bases separated the two germline ends.